This is a list of T cell receptor beta chains from one sample in a study of T-cell reconstitution after alpha-beta-depleted transplantation in children. TCRdb re-derived calls from the PCR reads in MiXCR, one entry per CDR3 protein. The sample yields 250,000 or so distinct CDR3 sequences, approximately 8.9% seen once. The source material was PBMCs, mostly from graft donor cells, sampled 180 days after TCRalphabeta/CD19-depleted stem cell transplant. These TCRs come from a male patient younger than 18 who had a stem cell transplant for acute lymphoblastic leukemia, so the T cells may come from the graft donor. CDR3s include the opening cysteine and the closing phenylalanine or tryptophan. A D gene is named only where the DNA matches it firmly. The size field is filled for only some rows; it gives once, few, many or a size class.

clone size	V gene	D gene	CDR3 length	J gene	CDR3 protein	CDR3 DNA
-	TRBV3-1	-	16	TRBJ1-1	CASSRGRGSSNTEAFF	TGTGCCAGCAGCCGAGGCAGGGGATCGTCGAACACTGAAGCTTTCTTT
many	TRBV20-1	TRBD1	17	TRBJ2-6	CSAYIRDRSSGANVLTF	TGCAGTGCTTACATCCGGGACAGGTCCTCTGGGGCCAACGTCCTGACTTTC
many	TRBV2	TRBD1	15	TRBJ1-1	CASSPRTGQNTEAFF	TGTGCCAGCAGTCCAAGGACAGGGCAGAACACTGAAGCTTTCTTT
many	TRBV29-1	-	13	TRBJ2-5	CSVEEATWETQYF	TGCAGCGTTGAAGAGGCAACGTGGGAGACCCAGTACTTC
many	TRBV12-3/TRBV12-4	-	16	TRBJ2-7	CASSFWGSRIFSEQYF	TGTGCCAGCAGTTTTTGGGGGTCAAGAATCTTTAGCGAGCAGTACTTC
many	TRBV20-1	-	18	TRBJ1-2	CSARDRFTGTGWMYGYTF	TGCAGTGCTAGAGATCGTTTCACCGGCACAGGGTGGATGTATGGCTACACCTTC
many	TRBV5-1	TRBD1	17	TRBJ1-6	CASRQGWGSSYNSPLHF	TGCGCCAGCAGACAGGGGTGGGGTAGCTCCTATAATTCACCCCTCCACTTT
-	TRBV6-1	-	15	TRBJ2-1	CASREDVDSYNEQFF	TGTGCCAGCAGGGAGGATGTGGACTCCTACAATGAGCAGTTCTTC
many	TRBV20-1	-	13	TRBJ1-5	CSARKSGNQPQHF	TGCAGTGCTAGGAAGAGTGGGAATCAGCCCCAGCATTTT
many	TRBV20-1	TRBD1	15	TRBJ1-4	CSAKDRGSTNEKLFF	TGCAGTGCTAAGGACAGGGGGTCAACTAATGAAAAACTGTTTTTT
many	TRBV28	-	16	TRBJ2-1	CASSLKGLKRDNEQFF	TGTGCCAGCAGTTTAAAGGGACTTAAGAGGGACAATGAGCAGTTCTTC